Listed here are 22 T cell receptor beta chains from one sample, sequenced in a study of shared clonotypes between healthy human individuals. TCRdb's table, derived via immunoSEQ multiplex PCR, lists solely in-frame clones and lacks some. The sample yields roughly 2,000,000 clones, approximately 94% seen once. CD8 cells classed as naive were CD45RO-negative and positively selected for CCR7, excluding terminally differentiated effector memory CD45RA+ cells. What was sequenced was naive CD8+ T cells sorted from blood. The receptors originated from a man between 18 and 29 years old in good health.

This chain uses TRBV5-4 with TRBJ2-7; 7 bases fit TRBD2. Looked up from germline, CDR1 is SGHNT and CDR2 is YYREEE (reference sequence). The CDR3 has 17 amino acids. With V trimmed by 0 bases and J by 0 bases, 9 bases remained unmatched. The CDR3 coding sequence is TGTGCCAGCAGCTTGGGTCGCGGGGGTCTATCCTCCTACGAGCAGTACTTC. Its translation: CASSLGRGGLSSYEQYF. Looking up the rest from reference TRBV5-4 and TRBJ2-7 gives the full variable domain: ETGVTQSPTHLIKTRGQQVTLRCSSQSGHNTVSWYQQALGQGPQFIFQYYREEENGRGNFPPRFSGLQFPNYSSELNVNALELDDSALYLCASSLGRGGLSSYEQYFGPGTRLTVT.

This clone was seen just once. The chain joins TRBV27 to TRBJ2-7; weak D call: TRBD1 (6 bases). Trimming pared 4 bases from V and 3 bases from J, leaving 13 bases between. Germline V gene lookup returns CDR1 MNHEY and CDR2 SMNVEV (reference sequence). The length of the CDR3 is 14 residues. The CDR3 region has the DNA TGTGCCAGCAGTTCCGGGACACGTTACTACGAGCAGTACTTC. Translating it yields CASSSGTRYYEQYF.

The chain recombines TRBV5-1 with TRBJ2-5, with TRBD2 matching over 16 bases. This CDR3 has 16 amino acids. Germline CDR1 and CDR2: SGHRS and YFSETQ. The trim removed 3 bases at V and 5 bases at J, leaving 4 bases unmatched. This CDR3 is CASSSGLAGGPETQYF. CDR3 in DNA: TGCGCCAGCAGCTCGGGACTAGCGGGGGGGCCTGAGACCCAGTACTTC.

As for this clone: The sample has other DNA sequences that encode this CDR3 too. The chain links TRBV27 to TRBJ1-2, with D possibly being TRBD1 (6 bases). The CDR3 is made up of 13 amino acids. Trimming cost V 5 bases and J 4 bases, with 11 bases left between them. Germline CDR1 reads MNHEY; CDR2 reads SMNVEV (reference sequence). The CDR3 region is CASSPTGSYGYTF. In DNA, the CDR3 is TGTGCCAGCAGTCCTACAGGGAGCTATGGCTACACCTTC.

The rearrangement links TRBV7-9 to TRBJ2-2; possibly TRBD2 for D (6 bases). Germline V gene sequence: CDR1 SEHNR, CDR2 FQNEAQ (reference sequence). V shed 4 bases and J shed 4 bases, with 13 bases lying between them. The CDR3 spans 15 residues. This CDR3 reads CASSYSGIITGELFF. DNA for the CDR3: TGTGCCAGCAGCTATAGCGGTATTATCACCGGGGAGCTGTTTTTT.

The J gene is TRBJ2-2, the V gene TRBV28, with 9 bases that match TRBD2. CDR1 is MDHEN and CDR2 is SYDVKM in the germline V gene. This CDR3 region has 17 residues. The ends lost 3 bases at V and 4 bases at J; junction bases unmatched: 9. The chain's CDR3 is CASSFPSGATTTGELFF. The CDR3 bases are TGTGCCAGCAGTTTCCCTAGCGGGGCTACGACCACCGGGGAGCTGTTTTTT.

The chain carries TRBV6-5 and TRBJ1-1; 8 bases agree with TRBD1. This CDR3 spans 16 amino acids. Per the germline V gene, CDR1 is MNHEY and CDR2 is SVGAGI. The J segment lost 5 bases and the V segment lost 2 bases, leaving 10 bases of the junction unmatched. The CDR3: CASSYVPQGAGTEAFF. CDR3 sequence (DNA): TGTGCCAGCAGTTACGTCCCCCAGGGGGCCGGGACTGAAGCTTTCTTT.

V and J are TRBV7-9 and TRBJ2-5; D gene unclear. Per germline, CDR1 SEHNR and CDR2 FQNEAQ (reference sequence). This CDR3 is built from 14 residues. The ends were cut back, 6 bases at V and 4 bases at J, with 15 bases in the middle. Here the CDR3 DNA reads TGTGCCAGCAGATTACCTCAGCCTGCAGAGACCCAGTACTTC. This codes for CASRLPQPAETQYF.

The rearrangement links TRBV5-6 to TRBJ2-7, with D possibly being TRBD2 (5 bases). The CDR3 is 15 residues long. Trimming pared 0 bases from V and 2 bases from J, leaving 12 bases between. CDR1 is SGHDT, CDR2 YYEEEE, per germline. CDR3 coding DNA: TGTGCCAGCAGCTTGGACCAGGCCGGGGCCTACGAGCAGTACTTC. It specifies CASSLDQAGAYEQYF.

J is TRBJ1-6 and V is TRBV6-5; the match to TRBD1 covers 7 bases. The germline V gene has CDR1 MNHEY and CDR2 SVGAGI. J gave up 6 bases and V 6 bases, and 8 bases lay outside the gene matches. This CDR3 is 15 amino acids long. This chain's CDR3 is CASRRQGGPNSPLHF. Written as DNA, the CDR3 is TGTGCCAGCAGGCGCCAGGGGGGGCCTAATTCACCCCTCCACTTT.

The chain links TRBV11-2 to TRBJ2-1, with D hard to call. Per the germline V gene, CDR1 is SGHAT and CDR2 is FQNNGV. Trimming removed 5 bases from V and 8 bases from J, with 13 bases in between. This CDR3 comprises 13 residues. CDR3 bases: TGTGCCAGCAGCCCCGCCTGGACGGATGAGCAGTTCTTC. It encodes CASSPAWTDEQFF.

About this clone: The sample carries other DNA sequences with the same CDR3. CDR3: CASSLGGVTGELFF. Here the CDR3 DNA reads TGTGCCAGCAGTCTAGGGGGGGTCACCGGGGAGCTGTTTTTT. V is TRBV27 and J is TRBJ2-2, with a weak D call TRBD2 (7 bases). Germline values: CDR1 MNHEY, CDR2 SMNVEV (reference sequence). The ends were cut back, 5 bases at V and 4 bases at J, with 11 bases in the middle. The CDR3 covers 14 residues.

V is TRBV2 and J is TRBJ2-7; 8 bases align to TRBD2. CDR3 size: 15 residues. CDR1 is SNHLY and CDR2 is FYNNEI in the germline V gene. V trimming: 2 bases; J trimming: 0 bases; junction bases outside the gene matches: 3. The CDR3 region has the DNA TGTGCCAGCAGTGAAATAGCGGGGAGCTCCTACGAGCAGTACTTC. It specifies CASSEIAGSSYEQYF.

The chain links TRBV10-2 to TRBJ2-2; D ambiguous. CDR1 and CDR2 (germline): WSHSY, SAAADI. This CDR3 has 16 residues. V was pared by 4 bases and J by 4 bases, with 16 bases between. The CDR3 is CASSALDASLTGELFF. DNA of the CDR3: TGCGCCAGCAGTGCCCTAGACGCGTCCCTCACCGGGGAGCTGTTTTTT.

The J gene is TRBJ1-5, the V gene TRBV4-2; no reliable D call. The V gene's germline CDR1 is LGHNA and CDR2 YNFKEQ. The CDR3 sequence is 17 residues long. The V end lost 0 bases, the J end lost 0 bases, and 12 bases lay between the germline ends. The CDR3 nucleotides read TGTGCCAGCAGCCAAGATTGGGAAGCCTATAGCAATCAGCCCCAGCATTTT. It is translated as CASSQDWEAYSNQPQHF.

The chain couples TRBV9 to TRBJ2-7; 8 bases agree with TRBD2. Germline-derived CDR1 and CDR2 are SGDLS and YYNGEE. The V segment lost 3 bases and the J segment 1 base; nucleotides outside the gene matches: 6. This CDR3 has 15 amino acids. The CDR3 DNA is TGTGCCAGCAGCGAGAGTAGCGGGGCTTCCTACGAGCAGTACTTC. Translation gives CASSESSGASYEQYF.

V and J are TRBV5-1 and TRBJ2-5; TRBD1 matches at 7 bases. The V gene end was trimmed by 4 bases and the J gene end by 2 bases; junction bases not matched to a gene: 5. The germline V gene has CDR1 SGHRS and CDR2 YFSETQ. The CDR3 is made up of 14 amino acids. In DNA form, the CDR3 reads TGCGCCAGCAGCCCCGGGACAGAGCAAGAGACCCAGTACTTC. Translated, it gives CASSPGTEQETQYF.

This clone was picked up a small number of times. The chain joins TRBV10-3 to TRBJ1-2; D gene unclear. Germline V lookup: CDR1 ENHRY, CDR2 SYGVKD. Trimming stripped 3 bases from V and 5 bases from J, with 16 bases between. The CDR3 has 15 residues. CDR3 region: CAISDELYGKYGYTF. CDR3 nucleotides: TGTGCCATCAGTGATGAACTTTATGGCAAATATGGCTACACCTTC.

CDR3 nucleotides: TGCGCCAGCAGCCAATTTGGGGCCTCCTACGAGCAGTACTTC. This gives the protein CASSQFGASYEQYF. V is TRBV4-1 and J is TRBJ2-7; D might be TRBD1 (5 bases). The ends were cut back, 2 bases at V and 0 bases at J, with 8 bases in the middle. The CDR3 spans 14 residues. Germline loops: CDR1 MGHRA, CDR2 YSYEKL.

The CDR3, as DNA: TGTGCCAGCAGCGCCAGACTAGCGGGAGGGCTGGTGGTGTACAATGAGCAGTTCTTC. Translating it yields CASSARLAGGLVVYNEQFF. V is TRBV7-9 and J is TRBJ2-1; 14 bases line up with TRBD2. This CDR3 contains 19 residues. V lost 5 bases and J lost 4; bases outside the gene matches: 13. Germline lookup yields CDR1 SEHNR and CDR2 FQNEAQ (reference sequence).

This chain joins TRBV7-8 and TRBJ2-1; D unclear. Between the trimmed V and J ends, which lost 6 bases and 6 bases, there was a span of 6 bases. The length of the CDR3 is 11 residues. CDR1 and CDR2 (germline): SGHVS, FQNEAQ. CDR3 coding DNA: TGTGCCAGCAGGGAAGCCAATGAGCAGTTCTTC. This sequence encodes CASREANEQFF. Full variable domain (remainder filled in from reference TRBV7-8 and TRBJ2-1): GAGVSQSPRYKVAKRGQDVALRCDPISGHVSLFWYQQALGQGPEFLTYFQNEAQLDKSGLPSDRFFAERPEGSVSTLKIQRTQQEDSAVYLCASREANEQFFGPGTRLTVL.

DNA for the CDR3: TGTGCCAGCAGTTTAGTTGCGGGGGGACTCACAGATACGCAGTATTTT. Its protein is CASSLVAGGLTDTQYF. The rearrangement uses TRBV28 and TRBJ2-3; TRBD2 aligns across 8 bases. This CDR3 spans 16 amino acids. Germline V gene sequence: CDR1 MDHEN, CDR2 SYDVKM. The junction had 6 bases not matched to a gene; V was cut back by 2 bases and J by 2 bases.